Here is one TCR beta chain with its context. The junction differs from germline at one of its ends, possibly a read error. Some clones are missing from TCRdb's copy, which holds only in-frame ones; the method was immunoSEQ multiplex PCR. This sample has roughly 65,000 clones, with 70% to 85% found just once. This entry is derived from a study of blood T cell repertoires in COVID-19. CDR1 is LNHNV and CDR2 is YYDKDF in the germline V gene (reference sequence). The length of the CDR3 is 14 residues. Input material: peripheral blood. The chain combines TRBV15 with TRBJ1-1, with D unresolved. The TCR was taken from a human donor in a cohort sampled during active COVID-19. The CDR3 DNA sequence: TGTGCCACCAGCGGAGACTCGGGAGTTACTGAAGCTTTCTTT. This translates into CATSGDSGVTEAFF.